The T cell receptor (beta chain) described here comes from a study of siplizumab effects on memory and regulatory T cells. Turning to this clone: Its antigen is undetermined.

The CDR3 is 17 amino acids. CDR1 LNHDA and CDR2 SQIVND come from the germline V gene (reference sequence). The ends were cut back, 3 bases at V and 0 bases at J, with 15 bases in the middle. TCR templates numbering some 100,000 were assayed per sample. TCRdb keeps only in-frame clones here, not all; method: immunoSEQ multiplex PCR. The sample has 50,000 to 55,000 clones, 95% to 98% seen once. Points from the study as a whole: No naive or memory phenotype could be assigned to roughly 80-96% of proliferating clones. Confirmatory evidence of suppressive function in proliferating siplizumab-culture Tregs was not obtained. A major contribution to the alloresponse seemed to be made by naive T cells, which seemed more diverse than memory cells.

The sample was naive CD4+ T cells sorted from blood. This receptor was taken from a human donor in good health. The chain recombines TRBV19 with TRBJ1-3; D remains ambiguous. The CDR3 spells CASSIRGRPRSGNTIYF. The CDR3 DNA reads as TGTGCCAGTAGTATTCGCGGTCGACCGCGCTCTGGAAACACCATATATTTT.